This T cell receptor beta chain is from a study of blood T cell repertoires in COVID-19. Study-wide context: Spain, Italy and the United States supplied samples that represented acute and convalescent COVID-19.

In the study's own analysis: Counts of nucleated cells, estimated from reference gene primer amplification, were obtained. Measured with immunoSEQ multiplex PCR; TCRdb has only the in-frame clones, and not every one. That table gives V, J and clone size, and the DNA gave D and trimming. There are approximately 210,000 clones in the sample; 75% to 90% occur only once, and 0.55% to 0.75% lies in the top ten. The CDR3 sequence is 15 residues long. After removal of 4 bases from V and 3 bases from J, the junction contained 5 bases not matched to a gene. Germline V gene lookup returns CDR1 SGHDT and CDR2 YYEEEE.

The sequence came from a man in his forties or fifties with acute or convalescent COVID-19. Sequencing was performed on peripheral blood. The chain is built from TRBV5-6 and TRBJ1-5; 9 bases align to TRBD1. The CDR3 DNA is TGTGCCAGCAGCCAGGGACAGGGATACAATCAGCCCCAGCATTTT. Amino acids: CASSQGQGYNQPQHF.